This TCR beta chain emerged from a study of blood T cell repertoires in COVID-19 (dated by TCRdb to the early 2020s). About the full investigation: The collaborator samples originated in the United States, Italy and Spain and spanned the acute and convalescent phases of COVID-19. The samples were drawn from the first 160 participants of the ongoing ImmuneRACE study and from about 1,200 subjects provided by 6 global collaborators. Where available, HLA class I and class II types were obtained from metadata supplied by the sample provider rather than from assay-based typing. Deeply sampled blood TCRbeta repertoires from subjects exposed to, actively infected with, or recovered from COVID-19 were included in the dataset. A freely available public database, intended as a resource for researchers studying the immune response to SARS-CoV-2, is where the repertoires were released. The prospective study material was composed of cDNA or gDNA derived from T cells, B-cell-depleted T cells, or PBMCs. Sample metadata almost always included a de-identified subject ID, COVID-19 status, age in years and sex. Overall study results and their limits: Clinical and demographic metadata were provided uncurated, with the amount varying by source and participant.

TCRbeta CDR3 regions were amplified from genomic DNA by means of the immunoSEQ Assay, a bias-controlled multiplex PCR. Per the authors' processing: Within the assay, amplification of reference gene primers was used to estimate how many nucleated cells each sample contained. To quantify the absolute abundance of each unique TCRbeta CDR3 rearrangement, sequence reads were collapsed and filtered. For each sample, productive Simpson clonality was calculated as the square root of Simpson's diversity index over productive rearrangements. This immuneACCESS table, as held by TCRdb, lists in-frame sequences with V and J called but not all clones. Of the missing ones, under half trace to an unresolved V gene in checked studies; the others have no known cause. That table supplies the V and J calls and clone size; D and trimming were determined from the DNA. Present in this sample are 300,000 to 400,000 clones, more than 70% of which were seen just once. The top ten hold under 3% of the sample.

This clone was seen more than once but under ten times. This clone's antigen is unknown. Within one base of it there is no much larger clone, and no base qualities were kept. CDR1 is given as MNHEY and CDR2 as SVGAGI, both from the germline V gene. The V end gives up 6 bases and the J end 4 bases, leaving 1 base in the junction not matched to a gene. The CDR3 spans 14 residues, from the cysteine through the phenylalanine. Just the 42-base CDR3 DNA is kept, in frame starting at base 1. Each collaborating institution followed its own protocols to collect whole blood in K2EDTA tubes. For TCRbeta analysis, collaborators shipped samples as frozen whole blood, isolated PBMCs, or DNA extracted from either of those sample types.

This TCR came from a man in his thirties or forties with active or convalescent COVID-19. The V and J genes are TRBV6-5 and TRBJ2-2, with TRBD2 matching 11 junction bases. The sample consisted of peripheral blood. The CDR3 in this case is CASSGLAGTGELFF. The DNA is TGTGCCAGCAGCGGACTAGCGGGCACCGGGGAGCTGTTTTTT.